The next 18 T cell receptor beta chains were all read from a single sample in a study of T cell repertoires in cytomegalovirus infection. TCRdb fed the reads into MiXCR, producing one record per CDR3 protein. Here the sample spans around 130,000 distinct CDR3 sequences, less than 9.5% being singletons. Sequencing was performed on PBMCs. Receptors originate from a human donor in good health (CMV status not recorded). Some clones in this sample may be carry-over from other donors' samples.

In this sample, this clonotype turned up many times. This chain connects TRBV10-3 to TRBJ2-6; D is unresolved. The germline gives CDR1 ENHRY, CDR2 SYGVKD. This CDR3 is built from 14 residues. V was shortened by 10 bases and J by 1 base, with 11 bases between the two germline ends. The CDR3 nucleotides are TGTGCCACCAGCCCGGATTCTGGGGCCAACGTCCTGACTTTC. Protein: CATSPDSGANVLTF.

This rearrangement joins TRBV19 to TRBJ1-1; a weak D match, TRBD1 (6 bases). V was pared by 4 bases and J by 6 bases, with 15 bases between. The CDR3 loop spans 14 amino acids. CDR1 and CDR2 from the germline V gene are LNHDA and SQIVND (reference sequence). The CDR3: CASSRQEIQSEAFF. The DNA for the CDR3 is TGTGCCAGTAGTAGACAGGAGATTCAATCTGAAGCTTTCTTT. The variable domain in full, with the rest retrieved from reference TRBV19 and TRBJ1-1, is DGGITQSPKYLFRKEGQNVTLSCEQNLNHDAMYWYRQDPGQGLRLIYYSQIVNDFQKGDIAEGYSVSREKKESFPLTVTSAQKNPTAFYLCASSRQEIQSEAFFGQGTRLTVV.

There are many counts of this clonotype. The chain combines TRBV7-6 with TRBJ2-1; 8 positions agree with TRBD2. CDR3 length equals 16 residues. The junction had 12 bases not matched to a gene; V was cut back by 1 base and J by 10 bases. CDR1 is SGHVS, CDR2 FNYEAQ, per germline. The CDR3 region has the DNA TGTGCCAGCAGCTTAGTTCCCACGGGGGGGCGGAGGGAGCAGTTCTTC. The encoded protein is CASSLVPTGGRREQFF.

This clonotype came up a few times. This sequence joins TRBV12-3 or TRBV12-4 and TRBJ1-3; D is undetermined. The CDR3 totals 13 residues. With 5 bases removed from V and 4 bases from J, the gap between germline ends came to 9 bases. CDR3 in DNA: TGTGCCAGCAGTATTCAAAAGGGAAACACCATATATTTT. Its translation: CASSIQKGNTIYF.

This chain joins TRBV19 and TRBJ1-3; TRBD1 is a possible D gene (5 bases). Germline CDR1 reads LNHDA; CDR2 reads SQIVND (reference sequence). This CDR3 region has 15 residues. The ends were cut back, 5 bases at V and 4 bases at J, with 15 bases in the middle. The DNA of the CDR3 is TGTGCCAGTAGTGTCCGGGACCGGAGCGGAAACACCATATATTTT. Its protein is CASSVRDRSGNTIYF.

This clonotype showed up just a few times. The chain couples TRBV20-1 to TRBJ2-7; TRBD2 agrees at 12 bases. Germline V gives CDR1 DFQATT, CDR2 SNEGSKA (reference sequence). V dropped 6 bases and J dropped 0; count of bases not matched to a gene: 3. The CDR3 totals 14 residues. The CDR3 nucleotides are TGCAGTGCCCGGGGACTAGCGGGCTCCTACGAGCAGTACTTC. This gives the protein CSARGLAGSYEQYF.

The chain combines TRBV6-6 with TRBJ2-7; TRBD1 matches at 11 bases. This CDR3 is 15 amino acids long. Trimming at V came to 5 bases and at J to 5 bases, leaving 8 bases not matched to a gene. Germline V gene data show CDR1 as MNHNY and CDR2 as SVGAGI (reference sequence). The CDR3, as DNA: TGTGCCAGCAGTCCCTGGGACAGGGGGAGCGACGAGCAGTACTTC. As protein: CASSPWDRGSDEQYF.

The rearrangement uses TRBV28 and TRBJ1-1; 8 nucleotides agree with TRBD1. Germline values: CDR1 MDHEN, CDR2 SYDVKM. The trim removed 3 bases at V and 0 bases at J, leaving 6 bases unmatched. This CDR3 has 16 residues. CDR3 in DNA: TGTGCCAGCAGTTTTGGACAGGGTCTAATGAACACTGAAGCTTTCTTT. It codes for CASSFGQGLMNTEAFF.

This clonotype showed up many times. The chain recombines TRBV7-2 with TRBJ2-5; D call uncertain. V gave up 5 bases and J gave up 5 bases, with 9 bases separating them. Germline V gene data show CDR1 as SGHTA and CDR2 as FQGNSA. CDR3 length: 12 amino acids. CDR3 nucleotides: TGTGCCAGCAGCCCCAACTGGGAGACCCAGTACTTC. Translating gives CASSPNWETQYF.

At least ten counts were recorded for this clonotype. The CDR3: CASSLLGPNTEAFF. The CDR3 DNA reads as TGTGCCAGCAGTTTATTAGGCCCGAACACTGAAGCTTTCTTT. The chain links TRBV28 to TRBJ1-1; no clear D gene. Germline CDR1 is MDHEN and CDR2 is SYDVKM. The CDR3 loop spans 14 amino acids. V was clipped by 1 base and J by 1 base, with 7 bases between them. The full variable domain, completed using reference TRBV28 and TRBJ1-1, is DVKVTQSSRYLVKRTGEKVFLECVQDMDHENMFWYRQDPGLGLRLIYFSYDVKMKEKGDIPEGYSVSREKKERFSLILESASTNQTSMYLCASSLLGPNTEAFFGQGTRLTVV.

This clonotype was detected many times. The genes are TRBV27 and TRBJ1-5; D remains unclear. The CDR3 totals 17 residues. The germline gives CDR1 MNHEY, CDR2 SMNVEV (reference sequence). Trimming cost V 2 bases and J 1 base, with 15 bases left between them. Here the CDR3 DNA reads TGTGCCAGCAGTTTAAGTGGCGTGGGCACAAGCAATCAGCCCCAGCATTTT. Translation gives CASSLSGVGTSNQPQHF.

This clonotype has a count of ten or more. The rearrangement links TRBV7-9 to TRBJ2-1; the D call may be TRBD1 or TRBD2 (5 bases each). Deletions cut 5 bases from V and 9 bases from J, with 20 bases between. The CDR3 spans 15 residues. Germline V gene data show CDR1 as SEHNR and CDR2 as FQNEAQ (reference sequence). In nucleotides, the CDR3 is TGTGCCAGCAGCCCTCCGGGGCAGGGTGAAAGTGAGCAGTTCTTC. It is translated as CASSPPGQGESEQFF.

The CDR3 DNA follows: TGCAGTGCTTTAGAGCATCAGGGGAGGCGAAAACTGTTTTTT. Translated, it gives CSALEHQGRRKLFF. This chain links TRBV20-1 with TRBJ1-4; tentative D call: TRBD1 (6 bases). CDR1 and CDR2 (germline): DFQATT, SNEGSKA (reference sequence). The CDR3 is 14 residues long. Trimming removed 5 bases from V and 10 bases from J, with 20 bases in between.

This clonotype was detected only a few times. The V and J genes are TRBV28 and TRBJ1-1, with unresolved D. The CDR3 is 14 amino acids. V dropped 11 bases and J dropped 0 bases, with 16 bases sitting between them. Per germline, CDR1 MDHEN and CDR2 SYDVKM. The DNA for the CDR3 is TGTGCCGCTTGTAGCCGCGGAATGAACACTGAAGCTTTCTTT. Protein: CAACSRGMNTEAFF.

This clonotype has ten or more counts. The chain recombines TRBV7-2 with TRBJ2-1; 12 bases fit TRBD2. CDR1 SGHTA and CDR2 FQGNSA come from the germline V gene. With V trimmed by 6 bases and J by 0 bases, 6 bases remained unmatched. CDR3 length: 17 residues. For the CDR3, the DNA is TGTGCCAGCAGACAAACTAGCGGGGGGCCCTCCTACAATGAGCAGTTCTTC. Its translation is CASRQTSGGPSYNEQFF. The full variable domain, with the rest looked up from reference TRBV7-2 and TRBJ2-1, is GAGVSQSPSNKVTEKGKDVELRCDPISGHTALYWYRQSLGQGLEFLIYFQGNSAPDKSGLPSDRFSAERTGGSVSTLTIQRTQQEDSAVYLCASRQTSGGPSYNEQFFGPGTRLTVL.

This clonotype was seen repeatedly, ten times or more. This rearrangement joins TRBV7-3 to TRBJ2-7; D possibly uses TRBD1 or TRBD2 (5 bases each). The CDR3 contains 14 residues. Germline-derived CDR1 and CDR2 are SGHTA and FQGTGA. The V end lost 5 bases, the J end lost 1 base, and 12 bases lay between the germline ends. CDR3 sequence reads: CASSPGPGSYEQYF. The CDR3 DNA reads as TGTGCCAGCAGCCCGGGACCGGGGTCCTACGAGCAGTACTTC. The entire variable domain, with the rest obtained from reference TRBV7-3 and TRBJ2-7, is as follows: GAGVSQTPSNKVTEKGKYVELRCDPISGHTALYWYRQSLGQGPEFLIYFQGTGAADDSGLPNDRFFAVRPEGSVSTLKIQRTERGDSAVYLCASSPGPGSYEQYFGPGTRLTVT.

This clonotype was detected only a few times. The chain couples TRBV6-5 to TRBJ2-5; D is perhaps TRBD1 (5 bases). The ends were cut back, 7 bases at V and 4 bases at J, with 19 bases in the middle. The CDR3 consists of 15 residues. Germline V gives CDR1 MNHEY, CDR2 SVGAGI. CDR3 sequence: CASKTGPGWGETQYF. The CDR3 DNA reads as TGTGCCAGCAAGACTGGCCCAGGGTGGGGAGAGACCCAGTACTTC.

There are many counts of this clonotype. The rearrangement uses TRBV15 and TRBJ2-3; D possibly corresponds to TRBD2 (6 bases). Germline loops: CDR1 LNHNV, CDR2 YYDKDF (reference sequence). The V gene lost 1 base and the J gene lost 2 bases, with 19 bases spanning the gap. This CDR3 region has 18 residues. CDR3 nucleotides: TGTGCCACCAGCAGAGGCGGAATCATGACTAGGTTCACAGATACGCAGTATTTT. Its translation is CATSRGGIMTRFTDTQYF.